The 5 T cell receptor beta chains listed next were all sequenced from one sample in a study of blood T cell repertoires in COVID-19. Profiled with immunoSEQ multiplex PCR; TCRdb holds only in-frame clones, not every one. The sample shows about 200,000 clones, about 82% of them seen only once. Input material: PBMCs or T cells enriched from blood (not recorded which). The source is a man aged 35-49 years with acute COVID-19.

The chain carries TRBV4-1 and TRBJ2-4, with TRBD1 as a possible D gene (6 bases). V lost 0 bases and J lost 16, with 19 bases in between. Germline CDR1 reads MGHRA; CDR2 reads YSYEKL. This CDR3 has 14 amino acids. The CDR3 is CASSQDNGRGYFYF. The CDR3 DNA reads as TGCGCCAGCAGCCAAGATAACGGCAGGGGATACTTCTACTTC.

The CDR3 DNA is TGTGCCAGTAGTCCCGCCGGGCGGGCTGGTGGCTACGAGCAGTACTTC. Residues: CASSPAGRAGGYEQYF. This chain links TRBV19 with TRBJ2-7; TRBD2 is a possible D gene (5 bases). V gave up 5 bases and J gave up 3 bases, with 20 bases separating them. Germline CDR1 LNHDA, CDR2 SQIVND (reference sequence). This CDR3 has 16 amino acids.

The chain employs TRBV10-2 and TRBJ2-7, with D uncertain. V lost 10 bases and J lost 1, with 8 bases in between. This CDR3 is 11 amino acids long. Germline CDR1 and CDR2: WSHSY and SAAADI. CDR3 nucleotides: TGCGCCACCTCGTTTTCCTACGAGCAGTACTTC. This codes for CATSFSYEQYF.

The chain recombines TRBV20-1 with TRBJ1-2, with D unresolved. The CDR3 runs to 14 residues. V shed 3 bases and J shed 1 base, with 12 bases lying between them. Germline V gives CDR1 DFQATT, CDR2 SNEGSKA (reference sequence). CDR3 DNA sequence: TGCAGTGCTAGTCAGGTCGGCGATAACTATGGCTACACCTTC. This sequence encodes CSASQVGDNYGYTF.

This clone was recorded once. This sequence joins TRBV2 and TRBJ2-4, with D uncertain. With 4 bases removed from V and 9 bases from J, the gap between germline ends came to 7 bases. The germline gives CDR1 SNHLY, CDR2 FYNNEI. The CDR3 contains 11 residues. CDR3 in DNA: TGTGCCAGCAGTGCCCGGAGCATTCAGTACTTC. This encodes CASSARSIQYF.